This T cell receptor beta chain was documented in a study of CD8 T cells in ankylosing spondylitis. Study-level points and caveats: Apparently characteristic of ankylosing spondylitis blood was a TCR beta motif (eight highly homologous variants). Before this, some motif variants had been reported in reactive arthritis synovial fluid and blood.

TCRdb reanalysed the 5' RACE reads using MiXCR and keeps one entry per CDR3 protein. The sample has around 890,000 distinct CDR3 sequences, roughly 12% seen once; the top ten hold approximately 0.46%. The germline V gene has CDR1 SEHNR and CDR2 FQNEAQ (reference sequence). The CDR3 is 14 residues long. V dropped 9 bases and J dropped 4 bases, with 19 bases sitting between them. For this clonotype: Its matching antigen is unknown.

The J gene is TRBJ2-7, the V gene TRBV7-9; D is possibly TRBD2 (6 bases). Sample: blood, either unsorted or a sorted T cell fraction (not recorded which). The source of this sequence is a male donor with ankylosing spondylitis. CDR3 loop: CASQRSQGGYEQYF. The CDR3 DNA is TGTGCCAGTCAAAGGAGCCAGGGAGGTTACGAGCAGTACTTC.